This passage covers 10 T cell receptor beta chains from one sample sequenced in a study of T cells in Graves' hyperthyroidism and ophthalmopathy. Amplification yielded TCR beta CDR3 regions, with RNA transcripts as the source. TCR CDR3 underwent first-round RT-PCR with the HTBI primer set. One entry per CDR3 protein results from TCRdb running MiXCR on the multiplex PCR reads. Among approximately 740,000 distinct CDR3 sequences listed, 14% were seen once. Sequencing was carried out using blood. Receptors were obtained from a woman between 18 and 29 years old with Graves' hyperthyroidism.

This clonotype showed up many times. This chain joins TRBV20-1 and TRBJ2-5; 8 bases match TRBD2. The germline V gene encodes CDR1 DFQATT and CDR2 SNEGSKA (reference sequence). After removal of 3 bases from V and 5 bases from J, the junction contained 5 bases not matched to a gene. The CDR3 is made up of 13 amino acids. The CDR3 spells CSASQAGAETQYF. DNA for the CDR3: TGCAGTGCTAGCCAAGCGGGAGCGGAGACCCAGTACTTC.

V is TRBV2 and J is TRBJ2-1; D gene ambiguous. V lost 4 bases to trimming and J lost 4 bases, with 8 bases between them. The V gene's germline CDR1 is SNHLY and CDR2 FYNNEI. The CDR3 covers 13 residues. CDR3 nucleotides: TGTGCCAGCAGTGTGGAACAGTACAATGAGCAGTTCTTC. This gives the protein CASSVEQYNEQFF.

The rearrangement joins TRBV28 to TRBJ2-7; 13 positions agree with TRBD2. This CDR3 region has 16 residues. V gave up 6 bases and J gave up 0 bases; unmatched junction bases: 5. CDR1 is MDHEN, CDR2 SYDVKM, per germline. CDR3 residues: CASSQTSGRSSYEQYF. The CDR3 nucleotides are TGTGCCAGCAGCCAGACTAGCGGGAGGAGCTCCTACGAGCAGTACTTC.

This clonotype has ten or more counts. V is TRBV29-1 and J is TRBJ2-3; D is perhaps TRBD2 (6 bases). The V gene lost 4 bases and the J gene lost 4 bases, with 15 bases spanning the gap. This CDR3 region has 14 residues. Per the germline V gene, CDR1 is SQVTM and CDR2 is ANQGSEA. Here the CDR3 DNA reads TGCAGCGTTGGTGACGGGGGAACCGCAGATACGCAGTATTTT. This translates into CSVGDGGTADTQYF.

This clonotype was seen at least ten times. The chain is built from TRBV2 and TRBJ2-5, with TRBD2 matching over 7 bases. Germline V gene sequence: CDR1 SNHLY, CDR2 FYNNEI. This CDR3 has 17 amino acids. Germline trimming cut 10 bases from V and 4 bases from J; bases unmatched to any gene: 21. CDR3 sequence: CAIEDFLMGGSRETQYF. The CDR3, as DNA: TGTGCCATCGAGGACTTTCTGATGGGCGGGAGTCGAGAGACCCAGTACTTC.

This clonotype was recorded many times. The gene calls are TRBV6-1 and TRBJ2-5; 9 bases align to TRBD2. CDR3 length: 17 residues. The trim removed 10 bases at V and 4 bases at J, leaving 19 bases unmatched. CDR1 is MNHNS and CDR2 is SASEGT in the germline V gene. DNA for the CDR3: TGTGCCACCGCCAGACTAGCGGCAGGGGGGGATTTAGAGACCCAGTACTTC. Amino acid sequence: CATARLAAGGDLETQYF.

J is TRBJ1-5 and V is TRBV28, with D uncertain. The CDR3 covers 16 residues. The V and J ends lost 1 base and 0 bases respectively, with 10 bases between them. The germline V gene encodes CDR1 MDHEN and CDR2 SYDVKM. The CDR3 loop reads CASSLYRRVSNQPQHF. In DNA form, the CDR3 reads TGTGCCAGCAGTTTATATAGAAGGGTTAGCAATCAGCCCCAGCATTTT.

This clonotype was counted many times. The chain has TRBV2 and TRBJ2-7, with 8 bases lining up with TRBD1. The length of the CDR3 is 15 residues. Germline V gene lookup returns CDR1 SNHLY and CDR2 FYNNEI. The trim removed 6 bases at V and 2 bases at J, leaving 9 bases unmatched. The CDR3 nucleotides are TGTGCCAGCAGGGAGACAGGGGTAAGGGCCTACGAGCAGTACTTC. Its protein is CASRETGVRAYEQYF.

The chain is built from TRBV3-1 and TRBJ2-7; tentatively, D is TRBD1 (5 bases). The CDR3 covers 13 residues. Germline V lookup: CDR1 LGHDT, CDR2 YNNKEL (reference sequence). V lost 3 bases and J lost 4, with 10 bases in between. CDR3: CASSHGRAYEQYF. CDR3 sequence (DNA): TGTGCCAGCAGCCACGGCAGGGCTTACGAGCAGTACTTC.

The chain recombines TRBV20-1 with TRBJ2-5, with 14 bases matching TRBD2. The CDR3 runs to 15 residues. The junction had 7 bases not matched to a gene; V was cut back by 8 bases and J by 2 bases. Germline values: CDR1 DFQATT, CDR2 SNEGSKA (reference sequence). The CDR3 is CSTGTSGSSQETQYF. In DNA, the CDR3 is TGCAGTACTGGGACTAGCGGGAGCTCGCAAGAGACCCAGTACTTC.